This T cell receptor (beta chain) stems from a study of cytomegalovirus exposure and HLA in healthy donors. Germline CDR1 LNHDA, CDR2 SQIVND (reference sequence). The trim removed 6 bases at V and 3 bases at J, leaving 6 bases unmatched. The CDR3 is made up of 14 amino acids. This clone was seen only once. The PCR ran on 60 Vbeta and 13 Jbeta primers. Assay: immunoSEQ multiplex PCR; the TCRdb copy retains only in-frame clones and omits some. The sample lists around 140,000 clones, 65% to 85% occurring once. The TCR was taken from a man between 45 and 60 years old in good health and CMV-seronegative. The sample consisted of PBMCs. This chain joins TRBV19 and TRBJ2-5, with 8 positions matching TRBD1. The CDR3 DNA follows: TGTGCCAGTAGCAGGGGGCTCGAGAAAGAGACCCAGTACTTC. Its protein product is CASSRGLEKETQYF.